This TCR beta chain was retrieved from a study of beta chain features in type 1 diabetes. Trimming took off 0 bases at V and 6 bases at J, with 15 bases between the two ends. This CDR3 is 15 amino acids long. Germline CDR1 is SGHRS and CDR2 is YFSETQ. Expressed TCRB transcripts were sequenced because the entire RNA isolate underwent reverse transcription. Profiling relied on immunoSEQ multiplex PCR, and the TCRdb table lists in-frame clones only, not all of them. The sample has 300,000 to 400,000 clones, 8% to 13% seen once. The V and J genes are TRBV5-1 and TRBJ1-1, with D unclear. The sequence was collected from a woman between 25 and 40 years old in good health. Sequenced: naive CD4+ T cells from blood. The CDR3: CASSLVTGSVAEAFF. CDR3 bases: TGCGCCAGCAGCTTGGTCACGGGTAGCGTAGCTGAAGCTTTCTTT.